A selection of T cell receptor beta chains follows, all from one sample in a study of beta chain features in type 1 diabetes. Libraries were prepared by immunoSEQ multiplex PCR; TCRdb keeps only in-frame clonotypes and omits some of them. This table has fewer than 350,000 clones, approximately 15% appearing once. Sequencing was performed on naive CD4+ T cells from blood. The source is a man between 18 and 35 years old with type 1 diabetes. Each CDR3 is given with its conserved first and last residue.

length: 11; V: TRBV20-1; J: TRBJ2-7; CDR3: CSGSGGVEQYF
length: 12; V: TRBV6-4; J: TRBJ2-1; CDR3: CASSESGTKQFF
length: 17; V: TRBV19; J: TRBJ2-4; CDR3: CASSRDRGSLAKNIQYF
length: 15; V: TRBV27; J: TRBJ2-3; CDR3: CASSSITTGTDTQYF
length: 14; V: TRBV11-2; J: TRBJ2-5; CDR3: CASSLVIGGKTQYF
length: 16; V: TRBV6-6; J: TRBJ2-1; CDR3: CASRSRQGTGSDEQFF
length: 15; V: TRBV28; J: TRBJ1-5; CDR3: CASSSQGYSNQPQHF
length: 14; V: TRBV14; J: TRBJ2-7; CDR3: CASNDLGGTYEQYF
length: 11; V: TRBV29-1; J: TRBJ2-1; CDR3: CSSAGGWEQFF
length: 14; V: TRBV18; J: TRBJ2-5; CDR3: CASSPRGLRETQYF
length: 15; V: TRBV4-1; J: TRBJ1-1; CDR3: CASSQAVGLVTEAFF
length: 13; V: TRBV30; J: TRBJ1-5; CDR3: CAWSGGGGQPQHF
length: 11; V: TRBV20-1; J: TRBJ2-7; CDR3: CSAQGHYEQYF
length: 12; V: TRBV2; J: TRBJ1-4; CDR3: CASRSTGEKLFF
length: 16; V: TRBV6-1; J: TRBJ1-6; CDR3: CASSGHRGRGGSPLHF
length: 15; V: TRBV9; J: TRBJ2-7; CDR3: CASSVSERTRDEQYF
length: 17; V: TRBV5-1; J: TRBJ2-2; CDR3: CASSRTSGNLGTGELFF
length: 12; V: TRBV5-8; J: TRBJ2-3; CDR3: CASSLTGDTQYF
length: 13; V: TRBV29-1; J: TRBJ2-1; CDR3: CSVGLAVHDEQFF
length: 14; V: TRBV30; J: TRBJ1-3; CDR3: CAWNLGQGGNTIYF
length: 14; V: TRBV30; J: TRBJ1-3; CDR3: CAWSVTGGGNTIYF
length: 18; V: TRBV29-1; J: TRBJ1-5; CDR3: CSERPGQGANPSNQPQHF
length: 13; V: TRBV9; J: TRBJ1-1; CDR3: CASSSQGNTEAFF
length: 15; V: TRBV4-1; J: TRBJ2-5; CDR3: CASSGTSGRMETQYF
length: 17; V: TRBV4-2; J: TRBJ2-2; CDR3: CASSRETSGSYTGELFF
length: 14; V: TRBV28; J: TRBJ2-5; CDR3: CASSIGQGEETQYF
length: 16; V: TRBV27; J: TRBJ1-5; CDR3: CASSFLGGSSDQPQHF
length: 13; V: TRBV30; J: TRBJ1-1; CDR3: CAWKVGGNTEAFF
length: 15; V: TRBV18; J: TRBJ2-1; CDR3: CASSPDSGRLNEQFF
length: 13; V: TRBV30; J: TRBJ1-3; CDR3: CALETSSGNTIYF
length: 14; V: TRBV28; J: TRBJ2-7; CDR3: CASSFYRSSYEQYF
length: 12; V: TRBV18; J: TRBJ2-5; CDR3: CASSHREETQYF
length: 19; V: TRBV7-2; J: TRBJ2-6; CDR3: CASSLTDRGAFSGANVLTF
length: 17; V: TRBV10-3; J: TRBJ2-1; CDR3: CAISESFETSGYNEQFF
length: 19; V: TRBV19; J: TRBJ2-1; CDR3: CASSIDGPYAAGGNNEQFF
length: 16; V: TRBV21-1; J: TRBJ2-1; CDR3: CASSFDGVPRNNEQFF
length: 13; V: TRBV30; J: TRBJ2-1; CDR3: CAWRRGSYNEQFF
length: 12; V: TRBV25-1; J: TRBJ1-1; CDR3: CASLGMNTEAFF
length: 17; V: TRBV5-1; J: TRBJ2-1; CDR3: CASSLLPGLAGNNEQFF
length: 12; V: TRBV9; J: TRBJ2-2; CDR3: CASSVVSGELFF
length: 12; V: TRBV7-2; J: TRBJ2-1; CDR3: CASSLRYNEQFF
length: 16; V: TRBV4-3; J: TRBJ2-4; CDR3: CASSQEWSVAKNIQYF
length: 13; V: TRBV6-5; J: TRBJ1-1; CDR3: CASSYDRGTEAFF
length: 13; V: TRBV13; J: TRBJ2-7; CDR3: CASSPRGQGEQYF
length: 14; V: TRBV5-4; J: TRBJ1-2; CDR3: CASSLTGGLYGYTF
length: 11; V: TRBV20-1; J: TRBJ2-5; CDR3: CSATTGTTQYF
length: 15; V: TRBV9; J: TRBJ1-1; CDR3: CASSVVTGGNTEAFF
length: 15; V: TRBV2; J: TRBJ1-3; CDR3: CASSATGRNGNTIYF
length: 13; V: TRBV29-1; J: TRBJ1-1; CDR3: CSGRRDRNTEAFF
length: 16; V: TRBV11-2; J: TRBJ2-1; CDR3: CASSLTSGRAGSEQFF
length: 15; V: TRBV27; J: TRBJ1-2; CDR3: CASSAGQVISKGYTF
length: 11; V: TRBV28; J: TRBJ1-2; CDR3: CASSSRGGYTF
length: 15; V: TRBV10-3; J: TRBJ2-7; CDR3: CAINDRGLGSYEQYF
length: 15; V: TRBV5-4; J: TRBJ1-6; CDR3: CASSFESSYNSPLHF